Listed below are T cell receptor beta chains from one sample, sequenced in a study of blood T cell repertoires in COVID-19. Using immunoSEQ multiplex PCR, the repertoire was profiled, and TCRdb retains in-frame clones only, with some absent. The repertoire holds fewer than 150,000 clones, with roughly 79% as singletons. The specimen sequenced was peripheral blood. The source of these receptors is a human donor in a cohort sampled during active COVID-19. CDR3s include the opening cysteine and the closing phenylalanine or tryptophan. Fields, in order: J gene, V gene, CDR3 protein.

>TRBJ2-4|TRBV23-1
CASSSRTGGRGGAKNIQYF
>TRBJ2-3|TRBV11-3
CASSSLRGADPDTQYF
>TRBJ1-1|TRBV25-1
CASATTVGRVSEAFF
>TRBJ1-6|TRBV30
CAWSGGTVNSPLHF
>TRBJ1-2|TRBV2
CASRPDRYGYTF
>TRBJ1-1|TRBV29-1
CSVADRLNTEAFF
>TRBJ1-1|TRBV7-8
CASSLAYRGVGTEAFF
>TRBJ2-7|TRBV7-9
CASSLGQNYEQYF
>TRBJ2-6|TRBV15
CATSRDKSKADSSGANVLTF
>TRBJ2-3|TRBV5-1
CASSRGLAGGPSPDTQYF
>TRBJ2-7|TRBV18
CASSLTPGTLNSGEQYF
>TRBJ2-6|TRBV5-1
CASSADSSGANVLTF
>TRBJ2-3|TRBV7-9
CASLSTDTDTQYF
>TRBJ1-1|TRBV6-6
CASRQQRGSLNTEAFF
>TRBJ2-2|TRBV7-7
CASSLSGEANTGELFF
>TRBJ2-7|TRBV5-1
CASSGGTAGGYEQYF
>TRBJ1-1|TRBV5-5
CASTLPGNTEAFF
>TRBJ1-1|TRBV19
CASSIAGTREAFF
>TRBJ2-4|TRBV4-1
CASSQEGSGGAKNIQYF
>TRBJ2-7|TRBV14
CASSHPFGTGDEQYF
>TRBJ1-1|TRBV9
CASSVVGEGNTEAFF
>TRBJ2-2|TRBV24-1
CATSDLQGTGELFF
>TRBJ2-5|TRBV19
CASSIPGETQYF
>TRBJ2-3|TRBV11-2
CASSLVWVGQGADTQYF
>TRBJ2-7|TRBV2
CASSGATGGMQYF
>TRBJ2-5|TRBV30
CAWNTGQETQYF
>TRBJ2-7|TRBV27
CASSLQAGQGAFFPYEQYF
>TRBJ2-2|TRBV6-5
CASRRQGAGTGELFF
>TRBJ2-7|TRBV5-1
CASSPPAGGSYEQYF
>TRBJ2-5|TRBV27
CASSFTGETQYF
>TRBJ2-7|TRBV7-8
CASSPLPAGHEQYF
>TRBJ2-7|TRBV4-2
CASSPRTSWYEQYF
>TRBJ1-5|TRBV19
CASSPRDNRNQPQHF
>TRBJ1-1|TRBV11-3
CASSLRGGTPEAFF
>TRBJ1-5|TRBV28
CASSSGQGGQPQHF
>TRBJ2-7|TRBV6-1
CASSEPGGRTYEQYF
>TRBJ2-2|TRBV5-6
CASSQGLSNTGELFF
>TRBJ2-7|TRBV6-4
CASSLQGGYEQYF
>TRBJ1-1|TRBV7-9
CASSSQGAGTEAFF
>TRBJ2-3|TRBV6-5
CASSYLGGAGADTQYF
>TRBJ2-5|TRBV9
CASSPLQGGYQETQYF
>TRBJ1-6|TRBV19
CASRQAGNSPLHF
>TRBJ2-1|TRBV3-1/TRBV3-2
CASSQGTSGVYNEQFF
>TRBJ1-5|TRBV6-6
CASSYRGGNQPQHF
>TRBJ2-7|TRBV27
CASQDRGGYEQYF
>TRBJ1-1|TRBV6-6
CASSYSQVSGAEAFF
>TRBJ1-6|TRBV27
CASSLASNSPLHF
>TRBJ1-1|TRBV6-5
CASGTGTGGTEAFF
>TRBJ2-5|TRBV5-4
CASSPELFQETQYF
>TRBJ1-2|TRBV5-1
CASSLYDSNYGYTF
>TRBJ1-1|TRBV5-4
CASSLTGTGGNTEAFF
>TRBJ2-2|TRBV9
CASSGEYTGELFF
>TRBJ2-7|TRBV5-6
CASSLAGVTRSSYEQYF
>TRBJ2-7|TRBV30
CAWRIHRGLGPYEQYF
>TRBJ2-2|TRBV6-6
CASSSGQGAGELFF
>TRBJ1-5|TRBV3-1/TRBV3-2
CATGQGDQPQHF
>TRBJ1-5|TRBV19
CASNGGTPFGSNQPQHF
>TRBJ2-1|TRBV7-6
CASSPQPSSYNEQFF
>TRBJ2-2|TRBV3-1/TRBV3-2
CPPRQGGGGSTGELFF